This TCR beta chain was identified in a study of beta chain features in type 1 diabetes. Study-level results: When Type 1 diabetes patients were examined, their TCRB CDR3s proved moderately but significantly shorter in all four CD4+ subsets.

A remark on this clone: The antigen is unknown.

V was cut by 8 bases and J by 0 bases, with 10 bases left in between. The germline V gene has CDR1 SQVTM and CDR2 ANQGSEA. This CDR3 spans 12 amino acids. Expressed TCRB transcripts got sequenced, as all isolated RNA was reverse transcribed. Sequencing used immunoSEQ multiplex PCR; TCRdb keeps in-frame clones, though not all of them. The sample comprises about 160,000 clones, 6.5% to 10% of which are singletons, and more than 0.45% rests with the top ten. The sequencing sample was made of central memory CD4+ T cells from blood. The V and J genes are TRBV29-1 and TRBJ1-1, with D uncertain. The source is a woman younger than 30 with type 1 diabetes. CDR3 DNA sequence: TGCAGCTCCTCGGACTTGAACACTGAAGCTTTCTTT. Amino acid sequence: CSSSDLNTEAFF.